This T cell receptor (beta chain) emerged from a study of T-cell memory formation after mild COVID-19. The table lists this clonotype with a few counts. TCRdb re-called the 5' RACE reads through MiXCR, storing one row per CDR3 protein. The table includes a few hundred thousand distinct CDR3 sequences, roughly 15% detected once. Trimming removed 4 bases at V and 1 base at J, with 13 bases between. This CDR3 comprises 14 residues. Germline V gene lookup returns CDR1 SQVTM and CDR2 ANQGSEA. The chain couples TRBV29-1 to TRBJ1-1; no firm D call. The receptor was derived from a man aged 18 to 30 who had mild COVID-19 (a few samples of this study predate the infection). Cell type and time point are not known. Material: PBMCs or a T cell subset sorted from them (not recorded which). The CDR3 bases are TGCAGCGTTGTAGGGCAGCCCACGAACACTGAAGCTTTCTTT. Its protein is CSVVGQPTNTEAFF.